This T cell receptor beta chain was sequenced in a study of Ad26.COV2.S vaccination and SARS-CoV-2 variants. Study-wide context: The authors gave Ad26.COV2.S intramuscularly, either once or twice 56 days apart.

Study-level points and caveats: Recipients of either vaccine or placebo displayed similar breadth of non-spike TCRs. Considerable breadth of spike-specific CD8+ and CD4+ T cell responses has reportedly been documented following vaccination.

The treatment here: approximately 18 received Ad26.COV2.S at low or high dose, single or two shots; roughly five received placebo; per-sample allocation not given. Sampling took place 63 days after the first vaccine or placebo injection. Boston hosted the donor, who was an adult aged 18-55 years. Assay used: immunoSEQ multiplex PCR; TCRdb lists only in-frame clones, some missing. This sample has 350,000 to 500,000 clones, with around 90% found just once. The CDR3 runs 14 residues. V lost 2 bases to trimming and J lost 10 bases, with 17 bases between them. Germline V gene sequence: CDR1 SNHLY, CDR2 FYNNEI. As to this clone: As yet, its antigen is unknown.

The chain is built from TRBV2 and TRBJ1-1; TRBD1 is a possible D gene (6 bases). The clonotype was recovered from a person between 18 and 60 years old who received the Ad26.COV2.S COVID-19 vaccine or a placebo. The specimen comprised peripheral blood, sampled in a trial of Ad26.COV2.S vaccine versus placebo. This CDR3 is CASSERGTTRGAFF. As DNA, the CDR3 is TGTGCCAGCAGTGAACGAGGGACAACAAGAGGAGCTTTCTTT.